One and the same sample provided the 2 T cell receptor beta chains below, sequenced in a study of monozygotic twins with inflammatory bowel disease. From the 5' RACE reads, TCRdb lists one entry per CDR3 protein and no DNA. In all, the sample yields about 380,000 distinct CDR3 sequences. Sequencing used blood. All receptors come from a human donor with ulcerative colitis or Crohn's disease, or a healthy co-twin of an affected twin (not recorded which).

This chain links TRBV7-6 with TRBJ2-7; as DNA is missing, the TRBD2 call by TCRdb cannot be tested. This CDR3 has 18 residues. Germline V lookup: CDR1 SGHVS, CDR2 FNYEAQ. Here the CDR3 reads CASSLASRPGLGTYEQYF.

The chain employs TRBV9 and TRBJ1-3; TCRdb's D gene call, TRBD1, goes unchecked for lack of DNA. CDR1 is SGDLS, CDR2 YYNGEE, per germline. The CDR3 runs to 15 residues. This CDR3 is CASSVDGAYGNTIYF.